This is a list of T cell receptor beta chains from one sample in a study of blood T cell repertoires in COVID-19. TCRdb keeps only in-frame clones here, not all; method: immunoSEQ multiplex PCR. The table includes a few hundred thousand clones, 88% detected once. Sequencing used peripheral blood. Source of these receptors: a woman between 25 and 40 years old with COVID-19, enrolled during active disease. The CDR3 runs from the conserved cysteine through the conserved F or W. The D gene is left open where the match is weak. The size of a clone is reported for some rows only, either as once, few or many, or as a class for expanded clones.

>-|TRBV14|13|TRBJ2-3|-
CASSRQATDTQYF
TGTGCCAGCAGTCGACAGGCCACAGATACGCAGTATTTT
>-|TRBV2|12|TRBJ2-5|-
CASSVWRETQYF
TGTGCCAGCAGTGTTTGGAGGGAGACCCAGTACTTC
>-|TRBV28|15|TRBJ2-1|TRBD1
CASSYPGQGYNEQFF
TGTGCCAGCAGTTACCCGGGACAGGGTTACAATGAGCAGTTCTTC
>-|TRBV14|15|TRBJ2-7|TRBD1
CASSQEQGAAYEQYF
TGTGCCAGCAGCCAAGAACAGGGGGCCGCCTACGAGCAGTACTTC
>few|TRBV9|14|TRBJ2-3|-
CASSAIAGTDTQYF
TGTGCCAGCAGCGCCATTGCGGGCACAGATACGCAGTATTTT
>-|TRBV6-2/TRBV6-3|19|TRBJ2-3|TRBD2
CASSPLVPGLAGSTDTQYF
TGTGCCAGCAGTCCCCTCGTCCCGGGACTAGCGGGATCAACAGATACGCAGTATTTT
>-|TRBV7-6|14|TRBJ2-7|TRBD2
CASSSSGGIYEQYF
TGTGCCAGCAGCTCTAGCGGGGGAATTTACGAGCAGTACTTC
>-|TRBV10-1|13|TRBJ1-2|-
CARPRDSNYGYTF
TGCGCCAGACCCCGGGACTCTAACTATGGCTACACCTTC
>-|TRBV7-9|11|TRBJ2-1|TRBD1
CASSGGNEQFF
TGTGCCAGTTCAGGGGGCAATGAGCAGTTCTTC
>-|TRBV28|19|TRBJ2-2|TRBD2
CASSPPPGLADLKVGELFF
TGTGCCAGCAGTCCCCCACCGGGACTAGCGGATTTAAAGGTGGGGGAGCTGTTTTTT
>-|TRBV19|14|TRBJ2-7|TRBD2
CASSITAGSYEQYF
TGTGCCAGTAGTATAACAGCGGGAAGTTACGAGCAGTACTTC
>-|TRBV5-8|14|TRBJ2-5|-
CASSRKTGQETQYF
TGTGCCAGCAGCCGAAAGACAGGCCAAGAGACCCAGTACTTC
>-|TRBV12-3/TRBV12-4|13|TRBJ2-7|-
CASSFGDSYEQYF
TGTGCCAGCAGTTTTGGAGATTCCTACGAGCAGTACTTC
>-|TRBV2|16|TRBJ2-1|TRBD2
CASSGLAGAAYNEQFF
TGTGCCAGCAGTGGACTAGCGGGAGCGGCCTACAATGAGCAGTTCTTC
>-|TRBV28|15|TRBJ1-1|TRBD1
CASRVLQGADTEAFF
TGTGCCAGCAGGGTCCTACAGGGGGCCGACACTGAAGCTTTCTTT
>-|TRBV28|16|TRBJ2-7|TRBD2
CASSPLVAGGPQEQYF
TGTGCCAGCAGTCCCCTGGTTGCGGGAGGGCCTCAGGAGCAGTACTTC
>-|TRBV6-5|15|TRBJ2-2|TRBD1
CASSTQGAVTGELFF
TGTGCCAGCAGTACACAGGGGGCGGTCACCGGGGAGCTGTTTTTT
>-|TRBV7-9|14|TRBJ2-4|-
CASSLGAAKNIQYF
TGTGCCAGCAGCTTAGGGGCAGCCAAAAACATTCAGTACTTC
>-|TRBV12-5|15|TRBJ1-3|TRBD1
CARDQGALSGNTIYF
TGTGCTAGGGACCAGGGGGCCCTCTCTGGAAACACCATATATTTT
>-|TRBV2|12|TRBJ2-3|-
CASSLSGDTQYF
TGTGCCAGCAGTCTCTCCGGGGATACGCAGTATTTT